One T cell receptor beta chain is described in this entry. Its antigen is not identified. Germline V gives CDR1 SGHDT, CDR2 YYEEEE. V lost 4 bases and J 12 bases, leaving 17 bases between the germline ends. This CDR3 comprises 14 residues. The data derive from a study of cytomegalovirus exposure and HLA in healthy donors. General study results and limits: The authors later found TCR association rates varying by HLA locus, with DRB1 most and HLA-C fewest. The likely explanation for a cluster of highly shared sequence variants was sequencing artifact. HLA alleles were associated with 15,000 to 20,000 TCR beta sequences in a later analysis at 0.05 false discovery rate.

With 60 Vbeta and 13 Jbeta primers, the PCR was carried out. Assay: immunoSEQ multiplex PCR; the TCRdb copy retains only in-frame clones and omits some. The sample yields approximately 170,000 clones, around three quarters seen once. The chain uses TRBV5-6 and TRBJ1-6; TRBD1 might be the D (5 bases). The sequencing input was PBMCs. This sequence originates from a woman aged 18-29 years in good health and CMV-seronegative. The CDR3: CASSIDTGGGPLHF. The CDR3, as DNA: TGTGCCAGCAGCATAGACACCGGGGGAGGACCCCTCCACTTT.